This is a list of T cell receptor beta chains from one sample in a study of blood T cell repertoires in COVID-19. This table comes from immunoSEQ multiplex PCR, and its TCRdb copy is limited to in-frame clones, with some not included. The sample lists roughly 65,000 clones, more than 70% occurring once. Sequenced: peripheral blood. Receptor source: a woman older than 75 with active or convalescent COVID-19. CDR3s include the opening cysteine and the closing phenylalanine or tryptophan. Fields, in order: V gene, J gene, CDR3 protein.

V gene: TRBV6-4; J gene: TRBJ2-3; CDR3 protein: CASSDSGGVTDTQYF
V gene: TRBV6-5; J gene: TRBJ1-1; CDR3 protein: CASSWAGGNTEAFF
V gene: TRBV9; J gene: TRBJ1-6; CDR3 protein: CASSPHDSFTSPLHF
V gene: TRBV5-4; J gene: TRBJ1-3; CDR3 protein: CASSLGGTGPSGNTIYF
V gene: TRBV6-5; J gene: TRBJ1-2; CDR3 protein: CATTGSYGYTF
V gene: TRBV14; J gene: TRBJ2-7; CDR3 protein: CASSQNRYEQYF
V gene: TRBV15; J gene: TRBJ1-3; CDR3 protein: CATSRGRGGNTIYF
V gene: TRBV7-8; J gene: TRBJ1-1; CDR3 protein: CASSFFGQRQGYTEAFF
V gene: TRBV2; J gene: TRBJ2-1; CDR3 protein: CASSELGEQFF
V gene: TRBV5-1; J gene: TRBJ2-1; CDR3 protein: CASSLALAGGIDNEQFF
V gene: TRBV5-4; J gene: TRBJ2-2; CDR3 protein: CASSSRDRVPGELFF
V gene: TRBV4-1; J gene: TRBJ2-6; CDR3 protein: CASSQGPTGGGANVLTF